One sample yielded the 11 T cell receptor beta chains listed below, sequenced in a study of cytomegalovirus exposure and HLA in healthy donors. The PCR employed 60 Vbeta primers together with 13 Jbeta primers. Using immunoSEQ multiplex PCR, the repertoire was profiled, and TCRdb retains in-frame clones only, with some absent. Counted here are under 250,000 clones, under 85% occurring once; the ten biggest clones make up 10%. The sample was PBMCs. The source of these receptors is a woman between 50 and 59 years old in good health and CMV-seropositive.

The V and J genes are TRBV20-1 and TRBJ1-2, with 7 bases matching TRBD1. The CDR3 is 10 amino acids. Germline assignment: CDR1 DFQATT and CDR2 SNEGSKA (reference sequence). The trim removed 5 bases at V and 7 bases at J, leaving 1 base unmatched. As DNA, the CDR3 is TGCAGTGCTCGGACAGGTGGCTACACCTTC. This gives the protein CSARTGGYTF.

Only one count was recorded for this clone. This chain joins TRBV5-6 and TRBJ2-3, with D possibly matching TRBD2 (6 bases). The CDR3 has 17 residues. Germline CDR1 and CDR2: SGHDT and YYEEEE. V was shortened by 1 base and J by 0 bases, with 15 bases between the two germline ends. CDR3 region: CASSLSLRGLSTDTQYF. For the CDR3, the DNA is TGTGCCAGCAGCTTGAGTTTGCGGGGCCTTAGCACAGATACGCAGTATTTT.

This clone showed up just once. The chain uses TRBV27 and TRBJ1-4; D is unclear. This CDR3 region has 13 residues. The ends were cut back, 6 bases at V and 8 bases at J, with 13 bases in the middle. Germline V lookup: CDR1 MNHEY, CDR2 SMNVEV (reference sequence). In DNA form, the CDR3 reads TGTGCCAGCAGGGCAGGCTTGGGCGAAAAACTGTTTTTT. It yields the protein CASRAGLGEKLFF.

CDR3 loop: CASSLSLNLHGGDNSPLHF. The CDR3, as DNA: TGTGCCAGCAGCTTATCTCTTAACTTACATGGGGGGGATAATTCACCCCTCCACTTT. The V gene is TRBV7-2, the J gene TRBJ1-6, with a possible D match to TRBD1 (5 bases). Trimming took off 2 bases at V and 5 bases at J, with 22 bases between the two ends. Germline CDR1 is SGHTA and CDR2 is FQGNSA. The CDR3 runs to 19 residues.

In DNA form, the CDR3 reads TGCAGCGGTTGGGGACAGGGGAACACTGAAGCTTTCTTT. It translates to CSGWGQGNTEAFF. This chain joins TRBV29-1 and TRBJ1-1; 9 bases are shared with TRBD1. CDR3 size: 13 residues. Germline CDR1 and CDR2: SQVTM and ANQGSEA. The V segment lost 7 bases and the J segment 1 base; nucleotides outside the gene matches: 4.

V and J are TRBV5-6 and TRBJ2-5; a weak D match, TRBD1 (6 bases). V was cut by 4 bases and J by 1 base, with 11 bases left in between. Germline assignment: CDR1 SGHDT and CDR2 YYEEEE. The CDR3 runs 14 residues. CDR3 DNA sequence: TGTGCCAGCAGCCCGACAGGTTTCCAAGAGACCCAGTACTTC. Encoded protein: CASSPTGFQETQYF.

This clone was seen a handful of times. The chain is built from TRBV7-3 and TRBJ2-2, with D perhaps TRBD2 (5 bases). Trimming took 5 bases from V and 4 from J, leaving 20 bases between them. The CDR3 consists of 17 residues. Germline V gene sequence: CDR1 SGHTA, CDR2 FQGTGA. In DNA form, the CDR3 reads TGTGCCAGCAGCCTCCCCTTGAGGCCGGGGAGCACCGGGGAGCTGTTTTTT. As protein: CASSLPLRPGSTGELFF.

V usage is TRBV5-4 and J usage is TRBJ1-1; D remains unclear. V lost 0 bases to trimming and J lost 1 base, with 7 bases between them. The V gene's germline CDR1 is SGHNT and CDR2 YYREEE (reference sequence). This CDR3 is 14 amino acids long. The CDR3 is CASSLGNRNTEAFF. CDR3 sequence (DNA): TGTGCCAGCAGCTTGGGGAACAGGAACACTGAAGCTTTCTTT.

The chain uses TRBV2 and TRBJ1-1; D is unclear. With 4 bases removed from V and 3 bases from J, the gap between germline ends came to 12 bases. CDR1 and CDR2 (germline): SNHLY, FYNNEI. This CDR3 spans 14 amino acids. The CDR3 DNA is TGTGCCAGCAGTGTAGTACAGCCTTACACTGAAGCTTTCTTT. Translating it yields CASSVVQPYTEAFF.

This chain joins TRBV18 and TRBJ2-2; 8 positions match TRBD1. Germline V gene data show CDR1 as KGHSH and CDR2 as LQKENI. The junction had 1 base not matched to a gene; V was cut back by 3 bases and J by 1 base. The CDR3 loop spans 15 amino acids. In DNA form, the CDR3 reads TGTGCCAGCTCACCCGGGACAGGGAACACCGGGGAGCTGTTTTTT. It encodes CASSPGTGNTGELFF.

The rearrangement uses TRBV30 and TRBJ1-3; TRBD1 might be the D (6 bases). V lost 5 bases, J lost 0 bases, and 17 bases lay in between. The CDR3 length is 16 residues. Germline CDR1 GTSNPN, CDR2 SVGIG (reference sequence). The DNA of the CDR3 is TGTGCCTGGGACGCCGGGACACCGAGCTCTGGAAACACCATATATTTT. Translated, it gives CAWDAGTPSSGNTIYF.